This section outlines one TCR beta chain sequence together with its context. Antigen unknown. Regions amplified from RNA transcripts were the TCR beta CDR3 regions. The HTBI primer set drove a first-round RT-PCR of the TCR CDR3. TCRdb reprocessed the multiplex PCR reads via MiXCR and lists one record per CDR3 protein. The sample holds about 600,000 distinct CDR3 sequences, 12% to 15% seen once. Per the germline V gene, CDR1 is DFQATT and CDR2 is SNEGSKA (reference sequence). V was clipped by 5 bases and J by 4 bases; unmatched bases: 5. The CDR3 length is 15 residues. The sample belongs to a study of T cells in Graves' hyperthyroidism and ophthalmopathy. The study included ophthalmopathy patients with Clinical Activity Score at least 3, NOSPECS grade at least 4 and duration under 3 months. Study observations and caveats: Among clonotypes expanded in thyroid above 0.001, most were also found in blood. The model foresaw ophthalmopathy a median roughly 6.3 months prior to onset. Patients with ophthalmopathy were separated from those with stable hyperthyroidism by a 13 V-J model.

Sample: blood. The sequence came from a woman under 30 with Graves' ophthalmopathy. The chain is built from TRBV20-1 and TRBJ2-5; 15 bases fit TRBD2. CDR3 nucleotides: TGCAGTGCTGGACTAGCGGGAGGGCCGGGAGAGACCCAGTACTTC. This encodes CSAGLAGGPGETQYF.